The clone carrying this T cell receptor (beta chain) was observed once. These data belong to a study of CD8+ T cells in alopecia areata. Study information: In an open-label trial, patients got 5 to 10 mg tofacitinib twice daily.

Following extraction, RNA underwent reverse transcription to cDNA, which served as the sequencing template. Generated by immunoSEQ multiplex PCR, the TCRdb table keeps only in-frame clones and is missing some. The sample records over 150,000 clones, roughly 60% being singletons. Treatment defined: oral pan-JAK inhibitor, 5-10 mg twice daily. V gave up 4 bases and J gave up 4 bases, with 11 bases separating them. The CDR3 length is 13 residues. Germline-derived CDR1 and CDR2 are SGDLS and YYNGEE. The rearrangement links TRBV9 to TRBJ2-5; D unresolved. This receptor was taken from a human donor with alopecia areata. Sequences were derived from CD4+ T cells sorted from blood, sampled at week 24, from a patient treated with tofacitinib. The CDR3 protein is CASSPPGLETQYF. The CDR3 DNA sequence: TGTGCCAGCAGCCCCCCCGGTCTAGAGACCCAGTACTTC. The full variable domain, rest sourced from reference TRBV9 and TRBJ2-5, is DSGVTQTPKHLITATGQRVTLRCSPRSGDLSVYWYQQSLDQGLQFLIQYYNGEERAKGNILERFSAQQFPDLHSELNLSSLELGDSALYFCASSPPGLETQYFGPGTRLLVL.